This TCR beta chain was sequenced in a study of cytomegalovirus exposure and HLA in healthy donors. The PCR was carried out with 60 Vbeta primers and 13 Jbeta primers. Sequencing used immunoSEQ multiplex PCR; TCRdb keeps in-frame clones, though not all of them. Found here are 120,000 to 150,000 clones, approximately 83% of them singletons; the top ten hold 1.5% to 2%. Germline V gene data show CDR1 as SGHRS and CDR2 as YFSETQ. Trimming removed 4 bases at V and 1 base at J, with 14 bases between. CDR3 size: 15 residues. V gene TRBV5-1 combines with J gene TRBJ2-5, with TRBD1 as a possible D gene (5 bases). Sequenced material: PBMCs. This sequence was found in a woman aged 40 to 50 in good health and CMV-seronegative. CDR3 coding DNA: TGCGCCAGCAGCCTGTACAGGCAACTCCAAGAGACCCAGTACTTC. Translating it yields CASSLYRQLQETQYF.